Shown below are 12 T cell receptor beta chains from a single sample sequenced in a study of blood T cell repertoires in COVID-19. TCRdb keeps only in-frame clones here, not all; method: immunoSEQ multiplex PCR. The data show approximately 170,000 clones, under 85% seen once. Sequencing was carried out using peripheral blood. The receptors come from a man in his sixties or seventies who had recovered from COVID-19.

This chain uses TRBV7-3 with TRBJ2-1; possible D gene TRBD1, 5 bases. CDR1 SGHTA and CDR2 FQGTGA come from the germline V gene. Trimming took 0 bases from V and 4 from J, leaving 10 bases between them. This CDR3 is built from 15 residues. CDR3 region: CASSLTGLGYNEQFF. In DNA, the CDR3 is TGTGCCAGCAGCTTAACGGGGCTGGGATACAATGAGCAGTTCTTC.

J is TRBJ1-2 and V is TRBV15, with D possibly being TRBD1 (6 bases). This CDR3 spans 13 amino acids. Trimming removed 1 base from V and 5 bases from J, with 8 bases in between. Looked up from germline, CDR1 is LNHNV and CDR2 is YYDKDF (reference sequence). CDR3 amino acids: CATSRGTAYGYTF. CDR3 nucleotides: TGTGCCACCAGCAGAGGGACAGCATATGGCTACACCTTC.

The genes are TRBV7-2 and TRBJ2-1, with unresolved D. V gave up 2 bases and J gave up 7 bases, with 3 bases separating them. Germline V gives CDR1 SGHTA, CDR2 FQGNSA. This CDR3 spans 11 amino acids. The CDR3 reads CASSLRNEQFF. The DNA for the CDR3 is TGTGCCAGCAGCTTACGGAATGAGCAGTTCTTC.

The chain employs TRBV5-6 and TRBJ2-7, with 9 bases that match TRBD1. The CDR3 sequence is 14 residues long. V lost 4 bases, J lost 1 base, and 3 bases stayed unmatched. Per germline, CDR1 SGHDT and CDR2 YYEEEE. The CDR3 reads CASSLGQGSYEQYF. CDR3 nucleotide sequence: TGTGCCAGCAGCCTGGGACAGGGATCCTACGAGCAGTACTTC. Full variable domain (rest looked up from reference TRBV5-6 and TRBJ2-7): DAGVTQSPTHLIKTRGQQVTLRCSPKSGHDTVSWYQQALGQGPQFIFQYYEEEERQRGNFPDRFSGHQFPNYSSELNVNALLLGDSALYLCASSLGQGSYEQYFGPGTRLTVT.

The chain has TRBV5-1 and TRBJ2-2, with 10 bases aligning to TRBD1. Germline V gives CDR1 SGHRS, CDR2 YFSETQ. The junction had 7 bases not matched to a gene; V was cut back by 2 bases and J by 6 bases. The CDR3 length is 16 residues. CDR3 DNA sequence: TGCGCCAGCAGCTTTTCCGGGACAGGGGTGGCCGGGGAGCTGTTTTTT. Its protein is CASSFSGTGVAGELFF.

The chain combines TRBV28 with TRBJ1-5; tentatively, D is TRBD1 (5 bases). CDR1 MDHEN and CDR2 SYDVKM come from the germline V gene. V was trimmed by 4 bases and J by 3 bases, leaving 10 bases between them. There are 14 residues in the CDR3. Written as DNA, the CDR3 is TGTGCCAGCAGTTCCGACAGACTCAATCAGCCCCAGCATTTT. This encodes CASSSDRLNQPQHF.

J is TRBJ1-2 and V is TRBV4-3; 9 bases are shared with TRBD1. V gave up 2 bases and J gave up 4 bases; unmatched junction bases: 11. The CDR3 is 17 residues long. Germline V gene data show CDR1 as LGHNA and CDR2 as YSLEER. The CDR3 DNA is TGCGCCAGCAGCCAAAGTTTGGGGACAGGGCTTTTCTATGGCTACACCTTC. It yields the protein CASSQSLGTGLFYGYTF.

This chain uses TRBV28 with TRBJ2-7, with D tentatively TRBD2 (5 bases). V was trimmed by 7 bases and J by 4 bases, leaving 11 bases between them. This CDR3 has 12 amino acids. Germline loops: CDR1 MDHEN, CDR2 SYDVKM. CDR3 protein: CASKRSGYEQYF. CDR3 bases: TGTGCCAGCAAACGGTCGGGGTACGAGCAGTACTTC.

This clone was picked up a small number of times. V and J are TRBV9 and TRBJ1-4; 11 bases map to TRBD1. The germline V gene has CDR1 SGDLS and CDR2 YYNGEE. With 3 bases clipped from V and 0 bases from J, the junction kept 1 base outside the gene matches. This CDR3 region has 16 residues. CDR3 sequence reads: CASSEGQGATNEKLFF. CDR3 DNA sequence: TGTGCCAGCAGCGAGGGACAGGGGGCAACTAATGAAAAACTGTTTTTT.

The chain couples TRBV7-2 to TRBJ1-6; 11 bases map to TRBD1. CDR1 SGHTA and CDR2 FQGNSA come from the germline V gene. CDR3 length equals 15 residues. V trimming: 5 bases; J trimming: 10 bases; junction bases outside the gene matches: 7. CDR3 DNA: TGTGCCAGCAGCCCCGCGGACAGGGGGCACTCACCCCTCCACTTT. It codes for CASSPADRGHSPLHF.

The chain couples TRBV3-1 (or the pseudogene TRBV3-2) to TRBJ2-7; possibly TRBD1 for D (6 bases). Trimming removed 2 bases at V and 8 bases at J, with 16 bases between. The germline CDR1 and CDR2 sequences are LGHDT and YNNKEL (reference sequence). CDR3 length: 14 residues. CDR3 sequence reads: CASSQSLQGVKQYF. The CDR3 nucleotides are TGTGCCAGCAGCCAATCGTTACAGGGTGTGAAGCAGTACTTC.

V and J are TRBV7-2 and TRBJ1-1; D is possibly TRBD1 (6 bases). Germline V CDR1 and CDR2: SGHTA, FQGNSA. The CDR3 is made up of 15 amino acids. V dropped 1 base and J dropped 0 bases, with 9 bases sitting between them. Here the CDR3 DNA reads TGTGCCAGCAGCTTAGTAGCAGGGGTGAACACTGAAGCTTTCTTT. Its translation: CASSLVAGVNTEAFF.